Following are 26 T cell receptor beta chains from one sample sequenced in a study of OX40 agonist ivuxolimab in advanced cancers. Library preparation was by the immunoSEQ multiplex PCR assay. The table was pulled from immuneACCESS by TCRdb, which kept in-frame rearrangements only. Such tables lose some clones; where checked, under half of the loss comes from unresolved V genes, and the rest has no known cause. Recorded for this sample are about 48,000 clones; over 90% of them occurred a single time. Of the sample, 5.5% to 8.5% is held by the ten largest clones. The specimen was CD4+ or CD8+ T cells sorted from blood, collected in a trial of the OX40 agonist ivuxolimab. The receptor set was obtained from an adult with an advanced solid tumor such as melanoma, head and neck, liver or kidney cancer.

The chain employs TRBV27 and TRBJ2-2, with a weak D call TRBD2 (6 bases). V was cut by 5 bases and J by 2 bases, with 15 bases left in between. The CDR3 has 16 residues. Per germline, CDR1 MNHEY and CDR2 SMNVEV (reference sequence). The CDR3, as DNA: TGTGCCAGCAGTATCACCTGGGACTTTAACACCGGGGAGCTGTTTTTT. Its protein product is CASSITWDFNTGELFF.

The chain couples TRBV5-1 to TRBJ1-3, with a possible D match to TRBD1 (6 bases). V lost 0 bases, J lost 0 bases, and 16 bases lay in between. CDR1 SGHRS and CDR2 YFSETQ come from the germline V gene. There are 18 residues in the CDR3. This CDR3 reads CASSLAFGGRSSGNTIYF. The DNA for the CDR3 is TGCGCCAGCAGCTTGGCCTTCGGGGGCAGGAGCTCTGGAAACACCATATATTTT.

Concerning this clone itself: Other DNA sequences in the sample encode the same CDR3. The J gene is TRBJ1-2, the V gene TRBV7-8; tentatively, D is TRBD1 (5 bases). The germline CDR1 and CDR2 sequences are SGHVS and FQNEAQ. The ends were cut back, 4 bases at V and 5 bases at J, with 20 bases in the middle. This CDR3 has 16 amino acids. CDR3 DNA: TGTGCCAGCAGCTCGGGTGGGGCGCGGGTTTTATATGGCTACACCTTC. The encoded protein is CASSSGGARVLYGYTF.

The chain recombines TRBV6-6 with TRBJ2-5; possibly TRBD1 for D (6 bases). The CDR3 has 14 residues. Trimming shortened V by 7 bases and J by 1 base, and 13 bases separated the two germline ends. The germline V gene has CDR1 MNHNY and CDR2 SVGAGI (reference sequence). The CDR3 reads CASKAGASQETQYF. The CDR3 nucleotides are TGTGCCAGCAAGGCAGGGGCGTCCCAAGAGACCCAGTACTTC.

The V and J genes are TRBV10-3 and TRBJ2-1, with 13 bases fitting TRBD2. The CDR3 contains 16 residues. The J segment lost 9 bases and the V segment lost 6 bases, leaving 11 bases of the junction unmatched. The germline V gene has CDR1 ENHRY and CDR2 SYGVKD. The CDR3 spells CAISGLAGDAEAEQFF. The CDR3 region has the DNA TGTGCCATCAGCGGACTAGCGGGGGACGCGGAGGCTGAGCAGTTCTTC.

The genes are TRBV6-1 and TRBJ1-5; D possibly corresponds to TRBD1 (6 bases). V was pared by 1 base and J by 2 bases, with 9 bases between. Per the germline V gene, CDR1 is MNHNS and CDR2 is SASEGT. This CDR3 spans 15 amino acids. CDR3 region: CASSEEGGGNQPQHF. The CDR3 nucleotides read TGTGCCAGCAGTGAAGAGGGGGGAGGCAATCAGCCCCAGCATTTT.

This chain joins TRBV14 and TRBJ1-2; perhaps TRBD1 as D (5 bases). The V end lost 6 bases, the J end lost 3 bases, and 14 bases lay between the germline ends. The CDR3 extends over 14 amino acids. Germline loops: CDR1 SGHDN, CDR2 FVKESK. CDR3 amino acids: CASSRGESHYGYTF. In DNA form, the CDR3 reads TGTGCCAGCAGTCGGGGCGAGAGTCACTATGGCTACACCTTC.

The chain joins TRBV15 to TRBJ2-1; 12 bases line up with TRBD2. The CDR3 has 16 residues. Germline lookup yields CDR1 LNHNV and CDR2 YYDKDF (reference sequence). Germline trimming cut 0 bases from V and 4 bases from J; bases unmatched to any gene: 1. CDR3 region: CATSRDTSGGYNEQFF. Written as DNA, the CDR3 is TGTGCCACCAGCAGAGATACTAGCGGGGGGTACAATGAGCAGTTCTTC.

This clone was seen once. This chain uses TRBV27 with TRBJ1-4; 8 nucleotides align to TRBD1. The CDR3 has 15 residues. V shed 5 bases and J 6 bases; nucleotides not matched to a gene: 8. CDR1 is MNHEY, CDR2 SMNVEV, per germline (reference sequence). The CDR3 protein is CASSISQGGYEKLFF. For the CDR3, the DNA is TGTGCCAGCAGTATCTCACAGGGGGGATATGAAAAACTGTTTTTT. The full variable domain, its missing parts supplied by reference TRBV27 and TRBJ1-4, is EAQVTQNPRYLITVTGKKLTVTCSQNMNHEYMSWYRQDPGLGLRQIYYSMNVEVTDKGDVPEGYKVSRKEKRNFPLILESPSPNQTSLYFCASSISQGGYEKLFFGSGTQLSVL.

The chain combines TRBV2 with TRBJ2-7; D gene uncertain. Between the trimmed V and J ends, which lost 0 bases and 3 bases, there was a span of 6 bases. The CDR3 is 13 amino acids. In germline, CDR1 is SNHLY, CDR2 FYNNEI. The CDR3 region has the DNA TGTGCCAGCAGTGAAGCGCTAGGCTACGAGCAGTACGTC. This sequence encodes CASSEALGYEQYV.

The chain joins TRBV10-2 to TRBJ1-1, with D perhaps matching TRBD1 (5 bases). V was pared by 2 bases and J by 3 bases, with 13 bases between. The CDR3 totals 15 residues. Germline CDR1 WSHSY, CDR2 SAAADI. The CDR3 is CASSEAGRADTEAFF. The CDR3 nucleotides are TGCGCCAGCAGTGAGGCCGGCAGGGCGGACACTGAAGCTTTCTTT.

This clone is a singleton in its sample. This rearrangement joins TRBV25-1 to TRBJ1-5; TRBD1 matches 8 bases. The V and J ends lost 6 bases and 10 bases, in that order; junction bases with no gene match: 11. The CDR3 is made up of 14 amino acids. From germline, CDR1 is MGHDK and CDR2 SYGVNS. This CDR3 reads CASSVTGDRVPQHF. The CDR3 DNA reads as TGTGCCAGCAGCGTGACAGGGGATCGCGTCCCCCAGCATTTT.

The chain has TRBV7-9 and TRBJ1-3; D ambiguous. CDR3 length equals 17 residues. V lost 5 bases and J lost 0, with 17 bases in between. CDR1 is SEHNR and CDR2 is FQNEAQ in the germline V gene (reference sequence). The CDR3 loop is CASSPRPGEVSGNTIYF. The CDR3 DNA sequence: TGTGCCAGCAGCCCGAGACCCGGCGAAGTCTCTGGAAACACCATATATTTT.

This clone is medium-sized within its sample. Different DNA sequences within this sample yield the same CDR3. The V and J genes are TRBV5-1 and TRBJ2-3; 13 nucleotides line up with TRBD2. This CDR3 spans 16 amino acids. CDR1 and CDR2 from the germline V gene are SGHRS and YFSETQ. Trimming took 5 bases from V and 2 from J; bases not matched to a gene: 5. The CDR3 is CASRSGLAGDTDTQYF. CDR3 coding DNA: TGCGCCAGCAGATCTGGACTAGCGGGAGACACAGATACGCAGTATTTT.

The CDR3 sequence is CASSLSGLAGGLEETQYF. CDR3 DNA: TGTGCCAGCAGTTTATCGGGACTAGCGGGGGGATTAGAAGAGACCCAGTACTTC. This rearrangement joins TRBV27 to TRBJ2-5; 15 bases agree with TRBD2. The V and J ends lost 0 bases and 3 bases, in that order; junction bases with no gene match: 5. Germline V gene lookup returns CDR1 MNHEY and CDR2 SMNVEV (reference sequence). This CDR3 has 18 residues.

This clone was detected only a few times. This sequence joins TRBV7-8 and TRBJ1-2; the match to TRBD1 covers 9 bases. Germline V lookup: CDR1 SGHVS, CDR2 FQNEAQ. This CDR3 has 15 residues. V gave up 5 bases and J gave up 8 bases; unmatched junction bases: 12. Written as DNA, the CDR3 is TGTGCCAGCAGCGCCCGGGACAGGGACTCGTGGGGCTACACCTTC. The encoded protein is CASSARDRDSWGYTF.

In this sample, this clone turned up once. The CDR3 DNA is TGTGCCAGCAGCCCGGCTACAGGACTTTCACCCCTCCACTTT. It encodes CASSPATGLSPLHF. The rearrangement links TRBV7-9 to TRBJ1-6; a possible D gene is TRBD1 (5 bases). This CDR3 spans 14 amino acids. With 5 bases removed from V and 9 bases from J, the gap between germline ends came to 14 bases. Germline V gene sequence: CDR1 SEHNR, CDR2 FQNEAQ (reference sequence).

This chain connects TRBV30 to TRBJ2-5, with D tentatively TRBD2 (6 bases). CDR1 and CDR2 (germline): GTSNPN, SVGIG (reference sequence). Trimming took off 3 bases at V and 2 bases at J, with 28 bases between the two ends. This CDR3 contains 19 residues. As DNA, the CDR3 is TGTGCCTGGAGCTTACGAGCGGGCGCGACGAACGACAGACAAGAGACCCAGTACTTC. Its protein is CAWSLRAGATNDRQETQYF.

This clone occurred once. Here the CDR3 DNA reads TGTGCCAGCAGCGGGGGGGCCTTCAATGAGCAGTTCTTC. This codes for CASSGGAFNEQFF. The rearrangement joins TRBV27 to TRBJ2-1, with 8 positions matching TRBD2. Germline V gives CDR1 MNHEY, CDR2 SMNVEV (reference sequence). CDR3 length: 13 residues. After removal of 6 bases from V and 6 bases from J, the junction contained 4 bases not matched to a gene.

The chain couples TRBV7-8 to TRBJ2-7; TRBD2 is a possible D gene (7 bases). Trimming stripped 1 base from V and 1 base from J, with 20 bases between. This CDR3 spans 18 amino acids. CDR1 is SGHVS, CDR2 FQNEAQ, per germline. The CDR3 DNA is TGTGCCAGCAGCTTAGGAGAGGACGGGGAGGGGGGATCCTACGAGCAGTACGTC. Residues: CASSLGEDGEGGSYEQYV.

This rearrangement joins TRBV28 to TRBJ2-2; TRBD1 or TRBD2 may be the D gene (5 bases each). CDR3 length: 16 residues. The V gene's germline CDR1 is MDHEN and CDR2 SYDVKM. Trimming shortened V by 2 bases and J by 6 bases, and 16 bases separated the two germline ends. For the CDR3, the DNA is TGTGCCAGCAGTTTAAGATTCAGGGAGACAGCCGGGGAGCTGTTTTTT. It encodes CASSLRFRETAGELFF.

J is TRBJ2-7 and V is TRBV11-3; D ambiguous. Trimming left V 5 bases short and J 0 bases short, with 8 bases between. There are 13 residues in the CDR3. Germline V gives CDR1 SGHNT, CDR2 YENEEA. The CDR3 region is CASSPRTSYEQYV. The CDR3 DNA reads TGTGCCAGCAGCCCCCGGACCTCCTACGAGCAGTACGTC.

This clone was seen more than once but under ten times. This rearrangement joins TRBV7-9 to TRBJ1-1; no firm D call. This CDR3 is built from 11 residues. CDR1 SEHNR and CDR2 FQNEAQ come from the germline V gene (reference sequence). V dropped 3 bases and J dropped 7 bases, with 6 bases sitting between them. The CDR3 sequence: CASSFVNEAFF. In DNA form, the CDR3 reads TGTGCCAGCAGCTTCGTGAATGAAGCTTTCTTT.

This chain connects TRBV10-2 to TRBJ2-7; perhaps TRBD1 as D (5 bases). V lost 7 bases and J 3 bases, leaving 16 bases between the germline ends. The CDR3 is made up of 14 amino acids. Germline V gene data show CDR1 as WSHSY and CDR2 as SAAADI. The CDR3 region is CASIATGPIYEQYF. CDR3 nucleotides: TGCGCCAGCATTGCCACAGGTCCTATCTACGAGCAGTACTTC.

The genes are TRBV16 and TRBJ1-5; no reliable D call. The germline gives CDR1 KGHSY, CDR2 FQNENV. CDR3 size: 15 residues. V lost 4 bases, J lost 2 bases, and 12 bases lay in between. The CDR3 region has the DNA TGTGCCAGCAGCCCACCCGTCGAGGGCAATCAGCCCCAGCATTTT. Encoded protein: CASSPPVEGNQPQHF.

This clone was seen a single time. This rearrangement joins TRBV15 to TRBJ2-3; D tentatively reads TRBD1 or TRBD2 (5 bases each). Trimming took 5 bases from V and 2 from J, leaving 14 bases between them. The CDR3 totals 15 residues. The germline gives CDR1 LNHNV, CDR2 YYDKDF (reference sequence). The CDR3: CATSLTGTDTDTQYF. The CDR3, as DNA: TGTGCCACCAGCCTTACCGGGACGGACACAGATACGCAGTATTTT.